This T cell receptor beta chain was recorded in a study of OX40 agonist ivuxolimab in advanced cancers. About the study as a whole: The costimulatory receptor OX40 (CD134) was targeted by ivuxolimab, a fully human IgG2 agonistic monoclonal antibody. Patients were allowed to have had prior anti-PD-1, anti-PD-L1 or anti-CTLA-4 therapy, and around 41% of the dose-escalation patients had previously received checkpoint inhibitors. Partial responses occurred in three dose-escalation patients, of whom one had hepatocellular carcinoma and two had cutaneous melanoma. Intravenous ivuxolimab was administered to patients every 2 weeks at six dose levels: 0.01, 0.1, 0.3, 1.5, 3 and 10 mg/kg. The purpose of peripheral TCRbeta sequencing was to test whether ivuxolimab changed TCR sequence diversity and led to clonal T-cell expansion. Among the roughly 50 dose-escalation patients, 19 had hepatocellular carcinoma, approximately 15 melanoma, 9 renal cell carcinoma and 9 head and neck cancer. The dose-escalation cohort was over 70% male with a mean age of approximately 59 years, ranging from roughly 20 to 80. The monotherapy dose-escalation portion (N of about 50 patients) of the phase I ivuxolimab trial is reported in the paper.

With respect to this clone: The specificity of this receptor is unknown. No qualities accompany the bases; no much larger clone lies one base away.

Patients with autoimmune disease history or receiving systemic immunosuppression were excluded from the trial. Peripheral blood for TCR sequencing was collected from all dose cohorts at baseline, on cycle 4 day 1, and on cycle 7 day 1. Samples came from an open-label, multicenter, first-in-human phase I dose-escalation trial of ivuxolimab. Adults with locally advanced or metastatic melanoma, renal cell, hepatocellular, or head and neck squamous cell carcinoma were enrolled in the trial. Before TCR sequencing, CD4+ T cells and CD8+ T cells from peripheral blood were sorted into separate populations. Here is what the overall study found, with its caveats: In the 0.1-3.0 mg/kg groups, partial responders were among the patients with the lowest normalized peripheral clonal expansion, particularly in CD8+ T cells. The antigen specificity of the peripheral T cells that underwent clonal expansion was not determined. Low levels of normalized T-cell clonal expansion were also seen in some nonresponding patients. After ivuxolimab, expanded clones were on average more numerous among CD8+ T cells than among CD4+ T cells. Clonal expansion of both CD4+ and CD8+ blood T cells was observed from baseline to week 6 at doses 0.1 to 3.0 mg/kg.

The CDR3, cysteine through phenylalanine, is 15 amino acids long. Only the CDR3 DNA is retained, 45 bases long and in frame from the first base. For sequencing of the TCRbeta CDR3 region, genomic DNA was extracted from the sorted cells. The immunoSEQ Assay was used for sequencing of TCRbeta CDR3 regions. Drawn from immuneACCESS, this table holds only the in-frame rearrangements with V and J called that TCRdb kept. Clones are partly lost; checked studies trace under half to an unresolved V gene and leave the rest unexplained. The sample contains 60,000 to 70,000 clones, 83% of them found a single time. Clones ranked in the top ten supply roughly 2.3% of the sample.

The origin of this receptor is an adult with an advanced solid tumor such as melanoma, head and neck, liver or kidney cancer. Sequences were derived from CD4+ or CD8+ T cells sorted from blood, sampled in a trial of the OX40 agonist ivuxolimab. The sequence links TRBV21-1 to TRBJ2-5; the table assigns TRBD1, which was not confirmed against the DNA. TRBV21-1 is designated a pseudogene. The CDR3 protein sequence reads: CASSKGGQFKETQYF. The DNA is TGTGCCAGCAGCAAAGGGGGACAGTTTAAAGAGACCCAGTACTTC.